The sequence of this TCR beta chain was determined in a study of T cell responses to AZD1222 COVID-19 vaccine. Study at large: Combined were second doses at about 4 or about 12 weeks. Study-wide results and limits: Nearly half of spike-specific TCRs reportedly target variant regions that are unmutated in the B.1.351 and B.1.1.7 variants. Two doses of AZD1222 preceded a rise in Spike-specific TCR breadth and depth. Sampled repertoires all dated from after the peak T cell response.

Of note for this clone: What it recognizes is unknown.

The method was immunoSEQ multiplex PCR; TCRdb's version includes in-frame clones alone and lacks a portion of them. The sample has 200,000 or so clones; 80% to 95% are singletons. Germline V lookup: CDR1 KGHSH, CDR2 LQKENI. The CDR3 runs 16 residues. V shed 6 bases and J shed 0 bases, with 15 bases lying between them. Sequenced material: peripheral blood, taken on day 0 of AZD1222 vaccination. The V gene is TRBV18, the J gene TRBJ1-5, with D perhaps matching TRBD1 (5 bases). The source of this sequence is an adult in good health. In DNA, the CDR3 is TGTGCCAGCTCCCTCAAGGGGTCGGATAGCAATCAGCCCCAGCATTTT. Translated, it gives CASSLKGSDSNQPQHF. Looking up the rest from reference TRBV18 and TRBJ1-5 gives the full variable domain: NAGVMQNPRHLVRRRGQEARLRCSPMKGHSHVYWYRQLPEEGLKFMVYLQKENIIDESGMPKERFSAEFPKEGPSILRIQQVVRGDSAAYFCASSLKGSDSNQPQHFGDGTRLSIL.